The clone carrying this T cell receptor beta chain was seen only a few times. Antigen: not known. Germline CDR1 reads MNHEY; CDR2 reads SVGAGI. The CDR3 sequence is 16 residues long. V was clipped by 2 bases and J by 8 bases, with 16 bases between them. The data were obtained in a study of cytomegalovirus exposure and HLA in healthy donors. Study results and limitations: Among TCR beta chains, those listed as cytomegalovirus-associated numbered fewer than 200. Several of the most significant clusters were apparently associated with common viral pathogens in a later analysis.

The PCR ran on 60 Vbeta and 13 Jbeta primers. Profiled with immunoSEQ multiplex PCR; TCRdb holds only in-frame clones, not every one. The sample yields 110,000 to 150,000 clones, about two thirds seen once. V is TRBV6-5 and J is TRBJ1-6; D possibly corresponds to TRBD1 (5 bases). The receptor was isolated from a man aged 40-49 years in good health and CMV-seronegative. Input material: PBMCs. The CDR3 reads CASSYATVNVHSPLHF. CDR3 nucleotide sequence: TGTGCCAGCAGTTACGCGACAGTGAACGTCCATTCACCCCTCCACTTT.